One and the same sample provided the 32 T cell receptor beta chains below, sequenced in a study of blood T cell repertoires in COVID-19. The assay was immunoSEQ multiplex PCR, and TCRdb's table has in-frame clones only and misses some. Here the sample spans under 200,000 clones, about 86% being singletons. The sequencing input was peripheral blood. The receptors shown here come from a man in his fifties or sixties with active or convalescent COVID-19.

The chain uses TRBV6-5 and TRBJ2-1, with a possible D match to TRBD2 (5 bases). The CDR3 is 16 amino acids. Trimming left V 2 bases short and J 0 bases short, with 11 bases between. Germline-derived CDR1 and CDR2 are MNHEY and SVGAGI. CDR3 region: CASSYVDFSSYNEQFF. CDR3 sequence (DNA): TGTGCCAGCAGTTACGTGGACTTCAGCTCCTACAATGAGCAGTTCTTC.

This clone was found a few times. The gene calls are TRBV5-4 and TRBJ1-5, with 8 nucleotides matching TRBD1. CDR3 length: 15 residues. Germline trimming cut 4 bases from V and 0 bases from J; bases unmatched to any gene: 3. The germline V gene encodes CDR1 SGHNT and CDR2 YYREEE (reference sequence). The CDR3 DNA reads TGTGCCAGCAGCCCCGACAGGGGTAGCAATCAGCCCCAGCATTTT. It encodes CASSPDRGSNQPQHF.

The genes are TRBV19 and TRBJ1-2, with TRBD1 identical over 10 bases. This CDR3 is 15 amino acids long. Germline CDR1 is LNHDA and CDR2 is SQIVND (reference sequence). The V segment lost 6 bases and the J segment 4 bases; nucleotides outside the gene matches: 8. Here the CDR3 reads CASSRGQGVTYGYTF. In nucleotides, the CDR3 is TGTGCCAGTAGCCGAGGACAGGGGGTTACCTATGGCTACACCTTC.

The chain joins TRBV19 to TRBJ2-7; 7 bases map to TRBD1. The CDR3 totals 13 residues. From germline, CDR1 is LNHDA and CDR2 SQIVND (reference sequence). With 4 bases clipped from V and 5 bases from J, the junction kept 5 bases outside the gene matches. This CDR3 is CASSTKQGHEQYF. As DNA, the CDR3 is TGTGCCAGTAGTACGAAACAGGGGCACGAGCAGTACTTC.

In this sample, this clone turned up once. This chain joins TRBV15 and TRBJ1-2; D remains ambiguous. The CDR3 totals 13 residues. Germline lookup yields CDR1 LNHNV and CDR2 YYDKDF (reference sequence). V lost 6 bases and J lost 6, with 14 bases in between. CDR3 sequence reads: CATRGSGSDGYTF. In DNA form, the CDR3 reads TGTGCCACCAGAGGGTCGGGATCCGATGGCTACACCTTC. The full variable domain, rest sourced from reference TRBV15 and TRBJ1-2, is DAMVIQNPRYQVTQFGKPVTLSCSQTLNHNVMYWYQQKSSQAPKLLFHYYDKDFNNEADTPDNFQSRRPNTSFCFLDIRSPGLGDTAMYLCATRGSGSDGYTFGSGTRLTVV.

The chain uses TRBV6-4 and TRBJ1-5; tentative D call: TRBD1 (5 bases). CDR1 MRHNA and CDR2 SNTAGT come from the germline V gene. The V end was cut by 2 bases, the J end by 9 bases, with 11 bases between. The CDR3 spans 13 residues. CDR3 in DNA: TGTGCCAGCAGTGACCTCCACGGGGGGCCCCAGCATTTT. Protein: CASSDLHGGPQHF.

This clone has a handful of counts. The rearrangement uses TRBV7-7 and TRBJ2-3; 9 nucleotides agree with TRBD2. The length of the CDR3 is 13 residues. The germline V gene has CDR1 SSHAT and CDR2 FNYEAQ (reference sequence). CDR3 region: CASAAGGTDTQYF. CDR3 sequence (DNA): TGTGCTAGTGCCGCGGGGGGGACAGATACGCAGTATTTT.

This clone was counted between two and nine times. The rearrangement links TRBV5-5 to TRBJ1-5; 7 bases are a match to TRBD1. CDR1 is SGHKS and CDR2 is YYEKEE in the germline V gene (reference sequence). This CDR3 contains 14 residues. Trimming removed 4 bases from V and 2 bases from J; junction bases left unmatched: 3. The CDR3 sequence: CASSPGQRNQPQHF. CDR3 nucleotides: TGTGCCAGCAGCCCGGGACAGCGCAATCAGCCCCAGCATTTT.

The CDR3 DNA is TGTGCCAGCGGCGGGACCGCACTTTCACCCCTCCACTTT. Translation gives CASGGTALSPLHF. The chain combines TRBV28 with TRBJ1-6; D is perhaps TRBD1 (5 bases). V was clipped by 8 bases and J by 9 bases, with 14 bases between them. Germline V gene sequence: CDR1 MDHEN, CDR2 SYDVKM. The CDR3 is 13 residues long.

This sequence joins TRBV29-1 and TRBJ1-1, with a possible D match to TRBD1 (5 bases). Germline values: CDR1 SQVTM, CDR2 ANQGSEA. The CDR3 contains 16 residues. Trimming stripped 0 bases from V and 0 bases from J, with 14 bases between. The CDR3 nucleotides are TGCAGCGTTGAAGAAAATGGGGGAGGGGTGAACACTGAAGCTTTCTTT. This codes for CSVEENGGGVNTEAFF.

The rearrangement uses TRBV9 and TRBJ1-2; a weak D match, TRBD1 (5 bases). Deletions cut 0 bases from V and 2 bases from J, with 5 bases between. The germline V gene encodes CDR1 SGDLS and CDR2 YYNGEE. The CDR3 length is 13 residues. The DNA of the CDR3 is TGTGCCAGCAGCGTAGCAGGGAACTATGGCTACACCTTC. This sequence encodes CASSVAGNYGYTF. Full variable domain (missing parts from reference TRBV9 and TRBJ1-2): DSGVTQTPKHLITATGQRVTLRCSPRSGDLSVYWYQQSLDQGLQFLIQYYNGEERAKGNILERFSAQQFPDLHSELNLSSLELGDSALYFCASSVAGNYGYTFGSGTRLTVV.

This clone has just a few counts. The chain recombines TRBV4-1 with TRBJ1-2; TRBD1 might be the D (5 bases). V was shortened by 0 bases and J by 5 bases, with 13 bases between the two germline ends. This CDR3 contains 15 residues. The germline V gene has CDR1 MGHRA and CDR2 YSYEKL. CDR3 sequence: CASSQDGWGGYGYTF. CDR3 sequence (DNA): TGCGCCAGCAGCCAAGATGGTTGGGGGGGGTATGGCTACACCTTC.

The chain couples TRBV6-1 to TRBJ2-7; D may be TRBD2 (6 bases). Germline CDR1 MNHNS, CDR2 SASEGT. This CDR3 comprises 16 residues. Trimming pared 3 bases from V and 5 bases from J, leaving 20 bases between. In DNA form, the CDR3 reads TGTGCCAGCAGTGACCCACCGGGGAGGACTCGGAACGAGCAGTACTTC. Translated: CASSDPPGRTRNEQYF.

The chain uses TRBV2 and TRBJ2-7; D unresolved. Germline V CDR1 and CDR2: SNHLY, FYNNEI. V gave up 6 bases and J gave up 0 bases, with 3 bases separating them. The CDR3 is 11 residues long. The CDR3 DNA sequence: TGTGCCAGCAGCCTCTCCTACGAGCAGTACTTC. This gives the protein CASSLSYEQYF. The full variable domain, with the rest looked up from reference TRBV2 and TRBJ2-7, is EPEVTQTPSHQVTQMGQEVILRCVPISNHLYFYWYRQILGQKVEFLVSFYNNEISEKSEIFDDQFSVERPDGSNFTLKIRSTKLEDSAMYFCASSLSYEQYFGPGTRLTVT.

The rearrangement uses TRBV7-2 and TRBJ2-5; 10 bases match TRBD1. Germline CDR1 is SGHTA and CDR2 is FQGNSA. J gave up 5 bases and V 5 bases, and 5 bases lay outside the gene matches. This CDR3 is 14 amino acids long. The CDR3 bases are TGTGCCAGCAGCATGACAGGGGGCGGGGAGACCCAGTACTTC. It is translated as CASSMTGGGETQYF.

The V gene is TRBV18, the J gene TRBJ1-6; D gene unclear. V lost 1 base and J lost 4, with 14 bases in between. Germline V gene sequence: CDR1 KGHSH, CDR2 LQKENI. The CDR3 is made up of 17 amino acids. The CDR3 spells CASSPLAWKAYNSPLHF. The CDR3 DNA follows: TGTGCCAGCTCACCACTAGCCTGGAAGGCGTATAATTCACCCCTCCACTTT.

The DNA for the CDR3 is TGTGCCAGCAGTTACTCGTTGTTTACCTACGAGCAGTACTTC. Protein product: CASSYSLFTYEQYF. V and J are TRBV6-2 or TRBV6-3 and TRBJ2-7; unclear D gene. V lost 0 bases, J lost 2 bases, and 8 bases lay in between. The CDR3 runs 14 residues. CDR1 is MNHEY and CDR2 is SVGEGT in the germline V gene.

The genes are TRBV10-3 and TRBJ1-6; no clear D. With 2 bases removed from V and 4 bases from J, the gap between germline ends came to 6 bases. Germline CDR1 ENHRY, CDR2 SYGVKD. This CDR3 region has 14 residues. The CDR3 sequence is CAISEEAYNSPLHF. The CDR3 DNA sequence: TGTGCCATCAGTGAGGAAGCTTATAATTCACCCCTCCACTTT.

This sequence joins TRBV24-1 and TRBJ2-3; TRBD2 matches at 8 bases. Germline V gene lookup returns CDR1 KGHDR and CDR2 SFDVKD. The V and J ends lost 6 bases and 0 bases, in that order; junction bases with no gene match: 7. CDR3 length: 16 amino acids. The CDR3 is CATSLAGPPSTDTQYF. The CDR3, as DNA: TGTGCCACCAGTTTAGCGGGGCCCCCTAGCACAGATACGCAGTATTTT.

The chain has TRBV4-2 and TRBJ2-3, with D tentatively TRBD2 (6 bases). Germline V gives CDR1 LGHNA, CDR2 YNFKEQ. The CDR3 is made up of 16 amino acids. The V end was cut by 1 base, the J end by 0 bases, with 11 bases between. CDR3 protein: CASSQGPRGSTDTQYF. CDR3 sequence (DNA): TGTGCCAGCAGCCAAGGACCACGGGGGAGCACAGATACGCAGTATTTT.

The chain combines TRBV29-1 with TRBJ2-1, with 12 bases lining up with TRBD2. V shed 5 bases and J 7 bases; nucleotides not matched to a gene: 9. The CDR3 is 15 residues long. Germline V gives CDR1 SQVTM, CDR2 ANQGSEA. This chain's CDR3 is CSVRRTTSGRNEQFF. The CDR3 coding sequence is TGCAGCGTTCGTAGGACTACTAGCGGGAGGAATGAGCAGTTCTTC.

The count of this clone is one. The V gene is TRBV7-6, the J gene TRBJ2-7, with TRBD2 matching over 8 bases. The CDR3 is made up of 15 amino acids. Trimming cost V 5 bases and J 4 bases; bases outside gene matches: 10. Per germline, CDR1 SGHVS and CDR2 FNYEAQ. The CDR3 spells CASSPPGGVGYEQYF. In nucleotides, the CDR3 is TGTGCCAGCAGCCCCCCCGGGGGGGTTGGGTACGAGCAGTACTTC.

The gene calls are TRBV6-1 and TRBJ2-7; D perhaps matches TRBD1 (6 bases). CDR3 length: 15 residues. Germline values: CDR1 MNHNS, CDR2 SASEGT. Trimming pared 1 base from V and 0 bases from J, leaving 10 bases between. The CDR3 region is CASSEGLGGSYEQYF. CDR3 sequence (DNA): TGTGCCAGCAGTGAAGGGCTAGGGGGCTCCTACGAGCAGTACTTC.

The rearrangement uses TRBV7-9 and TRBJ2-7; no clear D gene. Trimming removed 4 bases at V and 3 bases at J, with 7 bases between. The CDR3 extends over 12 amino acids. Germline CDR1 reads SEHNR; CDR2 reads FQNEAQ (reference sequence). This CDR3 is CASSSTSYEQYF. Here the CDR3 DNA reads TGTGCCAGCAGCTCGACAAGCTACGAGCAGTACTTC.

This chain links TRBV2 with TRBJ2-5; 9 bases align to TRBD1. Germline assignment: CDR1 SNHLY and CDR2 FYNNEI. The CDR3 runs to 13 residues. The J segment lost 8 bases and the V segment lost 6 bases, leaving 7 bases of the junction unmatched. The chain's CDR3 is CASRGDRVGTQYF. CDR3 DNA sequence: TGTGCCAGCAGGGGGGACAGGGTTGGAACCCAGTACTTC.

The chain links TRBV4-1 to TRBJ1-5, with 8 bases that match TRBD1. Looked up from germline, CDR1 is MGHRA and CDR2 is YSYEKL. This CDR3 is built from 17 residues. V was pared by 5 bases and J by 7 bases, with 16 bases of the junction left unmatched. CDR3 residues: CASSAALGDRGKQPQHF. CDR3 in DNA: TGCGCCAGCAGCGCGGCATTGGGAGACAGGGGTAAACAGCCCCAGCATTTT.

The chain combines TRBV19 with TRBJ1-5; no definite D call. The CDR3 runs 16 residues. V was trimmed by 6 bases and J by 7 bases, leaving 22 bases between them. Germline-derived CDR1 and CDR2 are LNHDA and SQIVND (reference sequence). The CDR3 DNA reads as TGTGCCAGTAGCCTACCGCGAGAGAGGTGGAGACAGCCCCAGCATTTT. Encoded protein: CASSLPRERWRQPQHF.

A remark on this clone: A junction boundary mismatches the germline segment, possibly from a read error. The chain combines TRBV7-3 with TRBJ1-5; 9 bases agree with TRBD1. This CDR3 has 17 amino acids. CDR1 SGHTA and CDR2 FQGTGA come from the germline V gene. The CDR3: CASSLKPGQGSDQPQHF. The CDR3 DNA sequence: TGTGCCAGCAGCTTAAAGCCGGGACAGGGTAGCGATCAGCCCCAGCATTTT.

V usage is TRBV6-5 and J usage is TRBJ2-7, with TRBD1 matching 11 bases. Germline-derived CDR1 and CDR2 are MNHEY and SVGAGI. V shed 6 bases, J shed 5 bases, and the junction held 3 bases outside the gene matches. The CDR3 totals 13 residues. The CDR3 is CASRDRGLDEQYF. The CDR3 bases are TGTGCCAGCAGGGACAGGGGGCTCGACGAGCAGTACTTC.

V and J are TRBV5-1 and TRBJ2-7; 7 nucleotides agree with TRBD2. The CDR3 contains 14 residues. Trimming cost V 4 bases and J 5 bases; bases outside gene matches: 9. Germline lookup yields CDR1 SGHRS and CDR2 YFSETQ. The CDR3 loop reads CASSQGLVSNEQYF. CDR3 sequence (DNA): TGCGCCAGCAGCCAAGGACTAGTCTCTAACGAGCAGTACTTC.

V usage is TRBV9 and J usage is TRBJ1-2, with D uncertain. The germline V gene encodes CDR1 SGDLS and CDR2 YYNGEE. The CDR3 sequence is 14 residues long. V dropped 0 bases and J dropped 3 bases, with 9 bases sitting between them. The CDR3 loop is CASSVGNSDYGYTF. The CDR3, as DNA: TGTGCCAGCAGCGTAGGAAACAGTGACTATGGCTACACCTTC.

Comments on this clone: At one boundary the junction diverges from the germline segment, which might be a read error. The chain is built from TRBV18 and TRBJ1-1; 7 nucleotides agree with TRBD1. Germline CDR1 and CDR2: KGHSH and LQKENI. The CDR3 totals 13 residues. The CDR3 spells CASAPYGTAEAFF. The DNA for the CDR3 is TGTGCCAGCGCACCTTACGGGACAGCTGAAGCTTTCTTT. The full variable domain, with the rest looked up from reference TRBV18 and TRBJ1-1, is NAGVMQNPRHLVRRRGQEARLRCSPMKGHSHVYWYRQLPEEGLKFMVYLQKENIIDESGMPKERFSAEFPKEGPSILRIQQVVRGDSAAYFCASAPYGTAEAFFGQGTRLTVV.